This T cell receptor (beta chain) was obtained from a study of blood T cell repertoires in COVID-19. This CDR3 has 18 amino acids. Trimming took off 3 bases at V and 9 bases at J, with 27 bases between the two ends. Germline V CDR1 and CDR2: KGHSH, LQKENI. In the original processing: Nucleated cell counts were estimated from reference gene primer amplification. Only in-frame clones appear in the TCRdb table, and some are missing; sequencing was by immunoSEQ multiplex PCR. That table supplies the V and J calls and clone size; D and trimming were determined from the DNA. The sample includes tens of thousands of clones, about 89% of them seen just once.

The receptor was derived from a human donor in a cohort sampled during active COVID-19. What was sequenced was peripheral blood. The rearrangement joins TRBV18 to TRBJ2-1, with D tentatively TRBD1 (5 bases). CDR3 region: CASSPLQGPTKRQSEQFF. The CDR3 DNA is TGTGCCAGCTCACCTCTTCAGGGCCCGACAAAAAGGCAGAGTGAGCAGTTCTTC.